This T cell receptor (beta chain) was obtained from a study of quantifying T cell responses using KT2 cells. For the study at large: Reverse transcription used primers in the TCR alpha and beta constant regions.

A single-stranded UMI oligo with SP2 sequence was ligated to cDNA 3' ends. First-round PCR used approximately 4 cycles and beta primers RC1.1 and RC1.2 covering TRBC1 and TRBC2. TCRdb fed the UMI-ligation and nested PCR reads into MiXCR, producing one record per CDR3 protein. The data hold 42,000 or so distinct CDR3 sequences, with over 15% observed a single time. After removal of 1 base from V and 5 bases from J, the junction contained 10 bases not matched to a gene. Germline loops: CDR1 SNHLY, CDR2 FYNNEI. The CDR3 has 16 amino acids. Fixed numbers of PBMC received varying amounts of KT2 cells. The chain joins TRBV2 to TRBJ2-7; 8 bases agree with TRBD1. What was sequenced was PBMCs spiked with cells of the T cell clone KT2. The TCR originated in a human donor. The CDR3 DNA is TGTGCCAGCAGTGAAGGTTTGGACAGGGTGGGCCACGAGCAGTACTTC. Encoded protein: CASSEGLDRVGHEQYF. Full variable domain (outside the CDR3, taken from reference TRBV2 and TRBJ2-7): EPEVTQTPSHQVTQMGQEVILRCVPISNHLYFYWYRQILGQKVEFLVSFYNNEISEKSEIFDDQFSVERPDGSNFTLKIRSTKLEDSAMYFCASSEGLDRVGHEQYFGPGTRLTVT.